The rows below give T cell receptor beta chains drawn from one sample of a study of monozygotic twins with cystic fibrosis. Some clones are missing from TCRdb's copy, which holds only in-frame ones; the method was immunoSEQ multiplex PCR. This table holds around 25,000 clones, about 96% found once. The sequenced sample was blood. These receptor sequences come from a girl aged 2-10 years with cystic fibrosis. The CDR3 runs from the conserved cysteine through the conserved F or W. A D gene is named only where the DNA matches it firmly. The size of a clone is reported for some rows only, either as once, few or many, or as a class for expanded clones.

NA,TRBJ1-5,NA,14,TRBV19,TGTGCCAGTAGTTCATCCACAGGGCGCCAGCCCCAGCATTTT,CASSSSTGRQPQHF
NA,TRBJ2-7,NA,13,TRBV5-6,TGTGCCAGCAGCTTGGTGGCGGACTACGAGCAGTACTTC,CASSLVADYEQYF
NA,TRBJ2-7,NA,11,TRBV30,TGTGCCTGGACGGCAGCCTACGAGCAGTACTTC,CAWTAAYEQYF
NA,TRBJ2-3,NA,15,TRBV9,TGTGCCAGCAGCGTAGGATGGACTAGCACAGATACGCAGTATTTT,CASSVGWTSTDTQYF
NA,TRBJ2-5,NA,13,TRBV19,TGTGCCAGTAGTATAGAGGAAGAAGAGACCCAGTACTTC,CASSIEEEETQYF
NA,TRBJ2-1,TRBD1,15,TRBV7-2,TGTGCCAGCAGCTTAGTTGGACAGGGGGCGTCTGAGCAGTTCTTC,CASSLVGQGASEQFF
NA,TRBJ2-7,NA,14,TRBV4-1,TGCGCCAGCAGCCTTGTCCCGGGGGCGATTTTTCAGTACTTC,CASSLVPGAIFQYF
NA,TRBJ2-3,NA,14,TRBV5-1,TGCGCCAGCAGCAGAGGGACACTTACAGATACGCAGTATTTT,CASSRGTLTDTQYF
NA,TRBJ2-7,TRBD1,14,TRBV6-5,TGTGCCAGCAGACCGGGACAGGTACCATACGAGCAGTACTTC,CASRPGQVPYEQYF
NA,TRBJ2-7,NA,11,TRBV20-1,TGCAGTGCTAGAGACGGCCGGGAGCAGTACTTC,CSARDGREQYF
once,TRBJ1-2,NA,16,TRBV18,TGTGCCAGCTCACCACCCCCTCCCCAGGGGCAGGTTGGCTACACCTTC,CASSPPPPQGQVGYTF
NA,TRBJ1-5,TRBD1,15,TRBV5-1,TGCGCCAGCAGACGGGACAGGGATTTCAATCAGCCCCAGCATTTT,CASRRDRDFNQPQHF
NA,TRBJ2-3,NA,11,TRBV15,TGTGCCACCAGCGACTGGGATACGCAGTATTTT,CATSDWDTQYF
NA,TRBJ1-5,TRBD1,15,TRBV18,TGTGCCAGCTCCCAAAGACAGGGTCGGGCTCAGCCCCAGCATTTT,CASSQRQGRAQPQHF
NA,TRBJ2-1,TRBD2,15,TRBV19,TGTGCCAGTAGTTCCGGGACTAGCGGATACAATGAGCAGTTCTTC,CASSSGTSGYNEQFF
NA,TRBJ2-3,NA,13,TRBV28,TGTGCCAGCATTGCAGGGGGGTCAGATACGCAGTATTTT,CASIAGGSDTQYF
NA,TRBJ2-7,NA,14,TRBV27,TGTGCCAGCAGTTATAAGGACGGCCCTTACGAGCAGTACTTC,CASSYKDGPYEQYF
once,TRBJ1-1,TRBD1,14,TRBV5-6,TGTGCCAGCACTCAGACAGGGTCGAACACTGAAGCTTTCTTT,CASTQTGSNTEAFF
NA,TRBJ2-7,TRBD1,14,TRBV5-6,TGTGCCAGCAGCAGGGACAGGGGGCCGTACGAGCAGTACTTC,CASSRDRGPYEQYF
NA,TRBJ2-1,TRBD2,14,TRBV2,TGTGCCAGCAGGGCGGGGGGCGTCTACAATGAGCAGTTCTTC,CASRAGGVYNEQFF
once,TRBJ1-1,TRBD1,15,TRBV15,TGTGCCACCAGCAGAGATGCAGGGGGCCGCTCCGAAGCTTTCTTT,CATSRDAGGRSEAFF
NA,TRBJ2-1,NA,12,TRBV7-9,TGTGCCAGCAGCCCGAAAGGGGCTGAGCAGTTCTTC,CASSPKGAEQFF
NA,TRBJ2-7,NA,12,TRBV6-6,TGTGCCAGCAGTTACGTGCAGTACGAGCAGTACTTC,CASSYVQYEQYF
NA,TRBJ2-7,NA,12,TRBV29-1,TGCAGCGGAGCGGAGGCCCCCTACGAGCAGTACTTC,CSGAEAPYEQYF
NA,TRBJ1-4,NA,15,TRBV4-3,TGCGCCAGCACCCCGGGACCCAACGGTGACGAAAAACTGTTTTTT,CASTPGPNGDEKLFF
NA,TRBJ2-7,NA,14,TRBV5-1,TGCGCCAGCAGCTTGGCCGGGGCTGCCTACGAGCAGTACTTC,CASSLAGAAYEQYF
NA,TRBJ2-3,NA,12,TRBV9,TGTGCCAGCAGCGCCTCTTCAGATACGCAGTATTTT,CASSASSDTQYF
NA,TRBJ2-7,TRBD1,16,TRBV7-9,TGTGCCAGCAGCTCCTCGGTGGGGGACAGTCATTACGAGCAGTACTTC,CASSSSVGDSHYEQYF
NA,TRBJ2-7,TRBD1,14,TRBV9,TGTGCCAGCAGCGCTCGGGACAGCAGGTACGAGCAGTACTTC,CASSARDSRYEQYF
NA,TRBJ2-1,TRBD2,16,TRBV4-3,TGCGCCAGCAGCGTAGGCGGGGGAGGCTCCTACAATGAGCAGTTCTTC,CASSVGGGGSYNEQFF
NA,TRBJ2-3,NA,15,TRBV9,TGTGCCAGCAGCGTAGGAGGGTCCCGTGGAGATACGCAGTATTTT,CASSVGGSRGDTQYF
NA,TRBJ2-7,TRBD1,14,TRBV5-4,TGTGCCAGCAGCTCCTGGACAGGGAAAAACGAGCAGTACTTC,CASSSWTGKNEQYF
NA,TRBJ1-2,TRBD1,15,TRBV2,TGTGCCAGCAGTACCGGACAGGTCCCGAGGTATGGCTACACCTTC,CASSTGQVPRYGYTF
NA,TRBJ2-3,NA,15,TRBV7-9,TGTGCCAGCAGCTTCAGTGAGTCTACCGTTGATACGCAGTATTTT,CASSFSESTVDTQYF
NA,TRBJ2-2,NA,13,TRBV7-9,TGTGCCAGCAGCTTAGTCCAAACCGGGGAGCTGTTTTTT,CASSLVQTGELFF
NA,TRBJ2-7,NA,15,TRBV13,TGTGCCAGCAGCGCGAGGGGGAGGAGCTCCTACGAGCAGTACTTC,CASSARGRSSYEQYF
NA,TRBJ2-5,NA,12,TRBV25-1,TGTGCCAGCAGTGAATGGGGAGAGACCCAGTACTTC,CASSEWGETQYF
NA,TRBJ2-2,TRBD1,17,TRBV19,TGTGCCAGTACCACACTCAGGGGGCCGACAAACACCGGGGAGCTGTTTTTT,CASTTLRGPTNTGELFF
NA,TRBJ2-5,NA,14,TRBV28,TGTGCCAGCAGGGGTTGGGGCACTTCGGAGACCCAGTACTTC,CASRGWGTSETQYF
NA,TRBJ1-2,TRBD1,17,TRBV7-9,TGTGCCAGCAGCTTACGGGGACAGGGAGTGGATGACTATGGCTACACCTTC,CASSLRGQGVDDYGYTF
once,TRBJ2-2,NA,13,TRBV10-2,TGCGCCAGCGTGGTTAGGGGGGCCGGGGAGCTGTTTTTT,CASVVRGAGELFF
NA,TRBJ2-7,NA,15,TRBV28,TGTGCCAGCAGTTTCGCCCAACAGGTAACCTACGAGCAGTACTTC,CASSFAQQVTYEQYF
NA,TRBJ1-2,NA,12,TRBV28,TGTGCCAGCAGTCCCTTAACCTATGGCTACACCTTC,CASSPLTYGYTF
NA,TRBJ1-4,NA,12,TRBV19,TGTGCCAGTAGTGACCCCGGGACGAAACCGTTTTTT,CASSDPGTKPFF
NA,TRBJ2-1,TRBD2,16,TRBV10-3,TGTGCCATCGAGGGGACTAGCGGGGAGAGCCGGAATGAGCAGTTCTTC,CAIEGTSGESRNEQFF
once,TRBJ2-1,NA,15,TRBV6-1,TGTGCCAGCATCCCCGGAGGGGCGATCTACAATGAGCAGTTCTTC,CASIPGGAIYNEQFF
NA,TRBJ2-7,TRBD2,15,TRBV4-2,TGTGCCAGCAGCCATGGGACTAGCGGGATAGTCGAGCAGTACTTC,CASSHGTSGIVEQYF
NA,TRBJ2-3,NA,13,TRBV4-3,TGCGCCAGCAGCCAAGATGCAGGGGATACGCAGTATTTT,CASSQDAGDTQYF
NA,TRBJ2-3,NA,14,TRBV30,TGTGCCTGGAGTCGTCGGGCCGGCACAGATACGCAGTATTTT,CAWSRRAGTDTQYF
NA,TRBJ1-1,TRBD1,14,TRBV19,TGTGCCAGTAGTAGGAGGACAGGGAACACTGAAGCTTTCTTT,CASSRRTGNTEAFF
NA,TRBJ2-7,NA,14,TRBV5-4,TGTGCCAGCAGCTCGGGGCGGGGCTCCTACGAGCAGTACTTC,CASSSGRGSYEQYF
NA,TRBJ2-7,TRBD2,13,TRBV29-1,TGCAGCGTCAGCGGGGGTAGCTCCTACGAGCAGTACTTC,CSVSGGSSYEQYF
NA,TRBJ1-3,NA,15,TRBV6-5,TGTGCCAGCAGTTACCAGGACGGCTCTGGAAACACCATATATTTT,CASSYQDGSGNTIYF
NA,TRBJ1-5,TRBD1,14,TRBV28,TGTGCCAGCAGGGCCCCGGGACAGAATCAGCCCCAGCATTTT,CASRAPGQNQPQHF